This entry describes one TCR beta chain. As yet, its antigen is unknown. This specimen belongs to a study of T cell responses to AZD1222 COVID-19 vaccine. Overall study findings and caveats: With dominance at 160-218 and 743-854, vaccine-associated CD4 TCRs spanned spike. Just a handful of AZD1222 recipients tested seropositive at baseline. Repertoires were collected only later (after the peak T cell response had occurred). Females outnumbered males among donors, who were mostly white British; clonal diversity was possibly underestimated.

The method was immunoSEQ multiplex PCR; TCRdb's version includes in-frame clones alone and lacks a portion of them. This sample has roughly 150,000 clones, with almost 95% found just once. The germline V gene has CDR1 SGHTA and CDR2 FQGNSA. V lost 0 bases and J lost 4, with 28 bases in between. This CDR3 has 20 residues. V and J are TRBV7-2 and TRBJ2-7; TRBD1 is a possible D gene (6 bases). This specimen was peripheral blood, taken on day 0 of AZD1222 vaccination. The clonotype was recovered from an adult in good health. CDR3 protein: CASSLAGWGHTPAPGYEQYF. The CDR3 DNA follows: TGTGCCAGCAGCTTAGCGGGTTGGGGGCACACCCCCGCACCGGGATACGAGCAGTACTTC.